Listed below are T cell receptor beta chains from one sample, sequenced in a study of T-cell memory formation after mild COVID-19. Via MiXCR, TCRdb re-called the 5' RACE reads, giving one row per CDR3 protein. The sample has some 290,000 distinct CDR3 sequences; under 20% are singletons. Material for sequencing was PBMCs or a T cell subset sorted from them (not recorded which). The origin of the receptors is a man between 18 and 29 years old who had mild COVID-19 (a few samples of this study predate the infection). Cell type and time point are not known. Both conserved end residues are part of each CDR3. Fields, in order: V gene, D gene, J gene, clone size, CDR3 protein, CDR3 DNA. D genes are given only for firm matches. The size entry is marked missing in some rows and otherwise reads once, few, many or a size class.

TRBV5-6,TRBD1,TRBJ1-1,NA,CASSLVPGQGAEAFF,TGTGCCAGCAGCTTGGTCCCGGGACAGGGGGCTGAAGCTTTCTTT
TRBV11-2,NA,TRBJ1-2,NA,CASSAGLGYTF,TGTGCCAGCAGCGCCGGCCTTGGCTACACCTTC
TRBV19,TRBD2,TRBJ2-1,NA,CASSIGGGLYNEQFF,TGTGCCAGTAGTATCGGGGGGGGATTATACAATGAGCAGTTCTTC
TRBV30,TRBD1,TRBJ2-5,few,CAWRETGAMVETQYF,TGTGCCTGGAGGGAGACAGGGGCTATGGTGGAGACCCAGTACTTC
TRBV12-3/TRBV12-4,NA,TRBJ2-2,NA,CASSIVGNTGELFF,TGTGCCAGCAGCATTGTTGGCAACACCGGGGAGCTGTTTTTT
TRBV24-1,NA,TRBJ1-5,NA,CATSDPGMGNQPQHF,TGTGCCACCAGTGATCCTGGAATGGGCAATCAGCCCCAGCATTTT
TRBV20-1,NA,TRBJ2-2,few,CSAHGLAGELFF,TGCAGTGCTCACGGGTTGGCCGGGGAGCTGTTTTTT
TRBV7-2,NA,TRBJ2-7,few,CASAARGVYEQYF,TGTGCCAGCGCAGCCCGGGGTGTCTACGAGCAGTACTTC
TRBV5-1,TRBD1,TRBJ2-5,many,CASSGGQGAETQYF,TGCGCCAGCAGCGGGGGACAGGGTGCGGAGACCCAGTACTTC
TRBV2,TRBD1,TRBJ1-2,NA,CASSAGQAAYGYTF,TGTGCCAGCAGTGCCGGACAGGCTGCCTATGGCTACACCTTC
TRBV12-3/TRBV12-4,NA,TRBJ2-5,NA,CASSDTVIQETQYF,TGTGCCAGCAGTGATACAGTAATTCAGGAGACCCAGTACTTC
TRBV28,TRBD1,TRBJ2-4,few,CASSFRDRVNIQYF,TGTGCCAGCAGTTTCCGGGACAGGGTTAACATTCAGTACTTC
TRBV18,NA,TRBJ2-7,NA,CASSTGSNYEQYF,TGTGCCAGCTCCACCGGCAGCAACTACGAGCAGTACTTC